This T cell receptor beta chain was recorded in a study of OX40 agonist ivuxolimab in advanced cancers. The length of the CDR3 is 11 residues. Trimming took 3 bases from V and 5 from J, leaving 4 bases between them. CDR1 is MDHEN, CDR2 SYDVKM, per germline. Findings and caveats of the study: In the 0.1 to 3.0 mg/kg range, CD4+ and CD8+ blood T cells had expanded clonally by week 6.

Comments on this clone: The antigen is undetermined.

Sequencing used immunoSEQ multiplex PCR; TCRdb keeps in-frame clones, though not all of them. In the table there are tens of thousands of clones, roughly 89% of which are singletons. The receptor was derived from an adult with an advanced solid tumor such as melanoma, head and neck, liver or kidney cancer. Here the sequenced sample was CD4+ or CD8+ T cells sorted from blood, taken in a trial of the OX40 agonist ivuxolimab. V usage is TRBV28 and J usage is TRBJ2-5; D uncertain. The CDR3 DNA reads TGTGCCAGCAGTTTGGAGGAGACCCAGTACTTC. Amino acids: CASSLEETQYF.